The sequence of this TCR beta chain was determined in a study of CD8+ T cells in alopecia areata. As the sequencing template, cDNA was produced by extracting RNA and reverse transcribing it. Repertoires were generated with immunoSEQ multiplex PCR, while TCRdb's copy carries only in-frame clones and drops some. The sample has some 200,000 clones, 59% seen once. This CDR3 has 15 residues. The V and J ends lost 4 bases and 9 bases respectively, with 19 bases between them. In germline, CDR1 is LGHNA, CDR2 YNFKEQ. The rearrangement joins TRBV4-2 to TRBJ2-4; D may match TRBD1 or TRBD2 (6 bases each). The receptor was derived from a human donor with alopecia areata. Sequenced here: CD4+ T cells sorted from blood, sampled at week 0. CDR3 residues: CASSPIEGGSGIQYF. Here the CDR3 DNA reads TGTGCCAGCAGCCCTATTGAGGGGGGCAGCGGCATTCAGTACTTC.